Listed here is a single T cell receptor (beta chain). Its antigen is unidentified. This sample stems from a study of early T cells in non-severe SARS-CoV-2 infection. Overall study: Bulk RNA from unsorted whole blood was sequenced; chains were unpaired. General observations from the study: Anti-spike CD8 responses were favored in VDJdb matching, and private and CD4 specificities were missed.

cDNA molecules, individually, were tagged with unique molecular identifiers. TCRdb reprocessed the 5' RACE reads with MiXCR, giving one entry per CDR3 protein. The table has more than 80,000 distinct CDR3 sequences, about an eighth seen once. The germline V gene encodes CDR1 SGHTA and CDR2 FQGNSA. The CDR3 length is 11 residues. Trimming took off 6 bases at V and 5 bases at J, with 8 bases between the two ends. The receptor was isolated from an adult who was a healthcare worker with PCR-confirmed SARS-CoV-2 infection or an uninfected control (not recorded which). The V gene is TRBV7-2, the J gene TRBJ2-7; weak D call: TRBD2 (5 bases). The sample consisted of whole blood. The CDR3 spells CASRVGDEQYF. The DNA of the CDR3 is TGTGCCAGCAGGGTGGGAGACGAGCAGTACTTC.